Below, 17 T cell receptor beta chains from the same sample are listed, as sequenced in a study of vaccination and CD4 T cells after COVID-19. The Oncomine TCR Beta short-read assay generated sequence data from the DNA of cultured CD4+ T cells. It was cultured CD4+ T cells from which genomic DNA was extracted. MiXCR, applied by TCRdb to the PCR reads, yields one record per CDR3 protein. The profile covers just over 7,500 distinct CDR3 sequences, with under 35% appearing a single time and around an eighth taken by the ten largest. No antigen has been assigned to these receptors. Treatment given: approximately 9-day PBMC culture with coronavirus spike peptide pools or control peptides (ViraFEST assay). An unexposed donor provided the CD4+ T cells, which were collected before the COVID-19 pandemic (2011-2018). Sequenced input: CD4+ T cells from blood, cultured in vitro. These receptor sequences come from a human donor in good health.

The chain joins TRBV6-1 to TRBJ1-5, with 7 bases matching TRBD1. Per the germline V gene, CDR1 is MNHNS and CDR2 is SASEGT. The CDR3 totals 14 residues. The V segment lost 6 bases and the J segment 3 bases; nucleotides outside the gene matches: 5. The CDR3 protein is CASRPQGINQPQHF. In DNA form, the CDR3 reads TGTGCCAGCAGGCCACAGGGGATCAATCAGCCCCAGCATTTT.

The chain has TRBV7-2 and TRBJ1-2; maybe TRBD1 (5 bases). Germline V gives CDR1 SGHTA, CDR2 FQGNSA. The CDR3 totals 14 residues. The V and J ends lost 5 bases and 4 bases respectively, with 14 bases between them. The CDR3 protein is CASSLGNRPYGYTF. The CDR3, as DNA: TGTGCCAGCAGCCTGGGGAACAGGCCCTATGGCTACACCTTC.

The V call is TRBV27, the J call TRBJ1-3, with D uncertain. Germline assignment: CDR1 MNHEY and CDR2 SMNVEV (reference sequence). The CDR3 sequence is 12 residues long. V shed 4 bases and J shed 2 bases, with 3 bases lying between them. The CDR3 reads CASSSPGNTIYF. CDR3 nucleotides: TGTGCCAGCAGTTCTCCTGGAAACACCATATATTTT.

The chain couples TRBV20-1 to TRBJ2-5, with 8 nucleotides matching TRBD2. Germline CDR1 and CDR2: DFQATT and SNEGSKA (reference sequence). The trim removed 7 bases at V and 1 base at J, leaving 14 bases unmatched. This CDR3 comprises 16 residues. The CDR3 spells CSGHAPGGNFQETQYF. The CDR3 bases are TGCAGTGGGCATGCCCCGGGAGGGAATTTCCAAGAGACCCAGTACTTC.

The V call is TRBV2, the J call TRBJ1-5, with D perhaps matching TRBD1 (5 bases). Germline values: CDR1 SNHLY, CDR2 FYNNEI. CDR3 length: 16 amino acids. V lost 7 bases and J 5 bases, leaving 21 bases between the germline ends. The CDR3 DNA is TGTGCCAGCAACCGGGAAGGACGGATAGGGGATCAGCCCCAGCATTTT. Residues: CASNREGRIGDQPQHF.

The rearrangement uses TRBV24-1 and TRBJ2-7, with D perhaps given as TRBD1 or TRBD2 (5 bases each). In germline, CDR1 is KGHDR, CDR2 SFDVKD. This CDR3 spans 14 amino acids. V lost 3 bases to trimming and J lost 2 bases, with 10 bases between them. The CDR3 loop is CATSDPQGAYEQYF. The CDR3 DNA sequence: TGTGCCACCAGTGATCCGCAGGGAGCCTACGAGCAGTACTTC.

The chain combines TRBV18 with TRBJ1-2, with 7 bases fitting TRBD1. Germline values: CDR1 KGHSH, CDR2 LQKENI. After removal of 4 bases from V and 2 bases from J, the junction contained 13 bases not matched to a gene. The CDR3 loop spans 17 amino acids. CDR3 protein: CASSLGGQIITNYGYTF. CDR3 nucleotide sequence: TGTGCCAGCTCACTGGGGGGACAGATTATCACGAACTATGGCTACACCTTC. Full variable domain (rest looked up from reference TRBV18 and TRBJ1-2): NAGVMQNPRHLVRRRGQEARLRCSPMKGHSHVYWYRQLPEEGLKFMVYLQKENIIDESGMPKERFSAEFPKEGPSILRIQQVVRGDSAAYFCASSLGGQIITNYGYTFGSGTRLTVV.

This clonotype was seen a handful of times. The chain employs TRBV20-1 and TRBJ2-3; a weak D match, TRBD1 (5 bases). Germline V lookup: CDR1 DFQATT, CDR2 SNEGSKA (reference sequence). The CDR3 covers 14 residues. Trimming removed 2 bases at V and 1 base at J, with 10 bases between. The CDR3 nucleotides read TGCAGTGCTAGATTGGACACCCGCACAGATACGCAGTATTTT. Amino acid sequence: CSARLDTRTDTQYF.

This clonotype was detected only a few times. This chain links TRBV12-3 or TRBV12-4 with TRBJ2-5; D perhaps matches TRBD1 (5 bases). This CDR3 region has 13 residues. Trimming took 5 bases from V and 5 from J, leaving 12 bases between them. The CDR3 loop is CASSLDRRETQYF. CDR3 sequence (DNA): TGTGCCAGCAGTCTTGACAGAAGGGAGACCCAGTACTTC.

This clonotype was picked up a small number of times. V usage is TRBV7-6 and J usage is TRBJ2-5, with D unclear. V lost 4 bases and J 4 bases, leaving 13 bases between the germline ends. CDR1 is SGHVS, CDR2 FNYEAQ, per germline. The CDR3 loop spans 14 amino acids. The CDR3, as DNA: TGTGCCAGCAGCTCGATTCTAGTTACAGAGACCCAGTACTTC. This encodes CASSSILVTETQYF.

The chain employs TRBV5-4 and TRBJ1-2; D might be TRBD1 (5 bases). Trimming stripped 0 bases from V and 4 bases from J, with 19 bases between. The CDR3 extends over 17 amino acids. CDR1 SGHNT and CDR2 YYREEE come from the germline V gene (reference sequence). CDR3 residues: CASSLDRSGGDSYGYTF. The CDR3 nucleotides are TGTGCCAGCAGCTTGGATCGAAGCGGAGGGGACTCCTATGGCTACACCTTC.

This clonotype has a handful of counts. The V and J genes are TRBV7-2 and TRBJ2-5; 8 bases fit TRBD2. CDR1 and CDR2 from the germline V gene are SGHTA and FQGNSA. J lost 0 bases, V lost 3 bases, and 3 bases had no gene match. The CDR3 has 15 amino acids. DNA of the CDR3: TGTGCCAGCAGCTTTCCTAGCGGGTACCAAGAGACCCAGTACTTC. It yields the protein CASSFPSGYQETQYF. Full variable domain (remainder filled in from reference TRBV7-2 and TRBJ2-5): GAGVSQSPSNKVTEKGKDVELRCDPISGHTALYWYRQSLGQGLEFLIYFQGNSAPDKSGLPSDRFSAERTGGSVSTLTIQRTQQEDSAVYLCASSFPSGYQETQYFGPGTRLLVL.

The rearrangement joins TRBV6-2 or TRBV6-3 to TRBJ2-1, with 10 bases matching TRBD2. Germline V gene data show CDR1 as MNHEY and CDR2 as SVGEGT. The CDR3 extends over 15 amino acids. V was pared by 6 bases and J by 9 bases, with 11 bases of the junction left unmatched. The CDR3 DNA reads as TGTGCCAGCAGCCGGACTAGCGGAGGGGGGTCTGAGCAGTTCTTC. It encodes CASSRTSGGGSEQFF.

The rearrangement links TRBV9 to TRBJ1-1, with 8 positions matching TRBD1. The CDR3 spans 15 residues. From germline, CDR1 is SGDLS and CDR2 YYNGEE. V lost 3 bases and J lost 5; bases outside the gene matches: 9. The CDR3 bases are TGTGCCAGCAGCGACCGACAGGGGACAGGAACTGAAGCTTTCTTT. Translation gives CASSDRQGTGTEAFF.

The J gene is TRBJ1-1, the V gene TRBV7-8, with a possible D match to TRBD1 (5 bases). The CDR3 is made up of 13 amino acids. The ends were cut back, 5 bases at V and 9 bases at J, with 16 bases in the middle. From germline, CDR1 is SGHVS and CDR2 FQNEAQ. The CDR3 nucleotides are TGTGCCAGCAGCGTCGGGACCGACCGACAAGCTTTCTTT. Its protein product is CASSVGTDRQAFF.

V and J are TRBV20-1 and TRBJ2-3, with 10 bases that match TRBD2. The CDR3 consists of 15 residues. The V segment lost 2 bases and the J segment 2 bases; nucleotides outside the gene matches: 4. Germline CDR1 reads DFQATT; CDR2 reads SNEGSKA (reference sequence). This chain's CDR3 is CSARPLAGYTDTQYF. The CDR3 DNA sequence: TGCAGTGCTAGACCACTAGCGGGGTACACAGATACGCAGTATTTT.

This clonotype was observed a handful of times. The rearrangement uses TRBV20-1 and TRBJ2-1, with unresolved D. The ends were cut back, 3 bases at V and 8 bases at J, with 14 bases in the middle. This CDR3 comprises 13 residues. In germline, CDR1 is DFQATT, CDR2 SNEGSKA (reference sequence). CDR3 sequence: CSARGRLFDEQFF. Written as DNA, the CDR3 is TGCAGTGCTAGGGGTCGTCTATTCGATGAGCAGTTCTTC.